The 4 T cell receptor beta chains presented below share a single source sample, sequenced in a study of OX40 agonist ivuxolimab in advanced cancers. The table came from immunoSEQ multiplex PCR; TCRdb's copy has only in-frame clones and leaves some out. The table shows 55,000 to 70,000 clones, with around 80% occurring only once. Sample: CD4+ or CD8+ T cells sorted from blood, taken in a trial of the OX40 agonist ivuxolimab. Every receptor here comes from an adult with an advanced solid tumor such as melanoma, head and neck, liver or kidney cancer.

Only a few counts were recorded for this clone. The chain combines TRBV11-2 with TRBJ2-1, with D hard to call. This CDR3 contains 13 residues. In germline, CDR1 is SGHAT, CDR2 FQNNGV. Trimming removed 5 bases at V and 10 bases at J, with 15 bases between. CDR3 residues: CASSKEPVGEQFF. The CDR3 DNA follows: TGTGCCAGCAGCAAAGAACCGGTCGGGGAGCAGTTCTTC.

CDR3 sequence: CASSLGAGLHSGNTIYF. The CDR3 DNA sequence: TGTGCCAGCAGCTTAGGGGCCGGACTTCACTCTGGAAACACCATATATTTT. The gene calls are TRBV7-8 and TRBJ1-3; D is unclear. Deletions cut 1 base from V and 0 bases from J, with 13 bases between. Germline assignment: CDR1 SGHVS and CDR2 FQNEAQ. The CDR3 has 17 residues.

The table lists this clone with a count of one. The chain is built from TRBV5-4 and TRBJ1-2; D is unresolved. There are 13 residues in the CDR3. Trimming took 0 bases from V and 5 from J, leaving 8 bases between them. The V gene's germline CDR1 is SGHNT and CDR2 YYREEE (reference sequence). The CDR3 region has the DNA TGTGCCAGCAGCTTGGAGTCGCAATATGGCTACACCTTC. Protein: CASSLESQYGYTF.

There are a few counts of this clone. The rearrangement links TRBV19 to TRBJ1-5; 8 bases align to TRBD1. The ends lost 7 bases at V and 11 bases at J; junction bases unmatched: 13. From germline, CDR1 is LNHDA and CDR2 SQIVND (reference sequence). The CDR3 extends over 14 amino acids. In DNA form, the CDR3 reads TGTGCCAGTACCAGGGACAGGATAAGTGGAGCCCAGCATTTT. Translated: CASTRDRISGAQHF.